This TCR beta chain is drawn from a study of OX40 agonist ivuxolimab in advanced cancers. As for the study in general: Every 2 weeks, patients received ivuxolimab intravenously, dosed at 0.01 to 10 mg/kg.

Drawing of blood for sampling happened at baseline, at cycle 4 day 1, and at cycle 7 day 1. The CDR3 totals 15 residues. Using immunoSEQ multiplex PCR, the repertoire was profiled, and TCRdb retains in-frame clones only, with some absent. The sample holds approximately 52,000 clones, roughly 94% seen once. This receptor was taken from an adult with an advanced solid tumor such as melanoma, head and neck, liver or kidney cancer. This chain joins TRBV21-1 and TRBJ2-7. TRBV21-1 is termed a pseudogene. This specimen was CD4+ or CD8+ T cells sorted from blood, taken in a trial of the OX40 agonist ivuxolimab. The CDR3, as DNA: TGTGCCAGCAGCAAAGAGCGAGAGGGGTCCTACGAGCAGTACTTC. Translation: CASSKEREGSYEQYF.